This T cell receptor (beta chain) was identified in a study of shared T cell receptors in the human thymus. Generated by immunoSEQ multiplex PCR, the TCRdb table keeps only in-frame clones and is missing some. The repertoire has hundreds of thousands of clones, approximately 87% of them found once; the top ten carry about 0.0094%. CDR3 length equals 17 residues. In germline, CDR1 is SGHVS, CDR2 FQNEAQ. Trimming removed 2 bases from V and 0 bases from J, with 13 bases in between. These data were likewise used in another study, on human thymus T cells. In that study: Donation came from healthy Finnish infants having corrective surgery for congenital heart defects. Thymus tissue for the work was resected from patients undergoing corrective heart surgery. It looked as if thymic and blood repertoires used V and J genes in a biased way. Related reports documented highly overlapping thymic repertoires among unrelated individuals.

The sequence came from a boy under three years old with a congenital heart defect. V and J are TRBV7-8 and TRBJ1-4; maybe TRBD1 (6 bases). The sequencing input was thymocytes. The CDR3 reads CASSLRGRGTTNEKLFF. CDR3 nucleotide sequence: TGTGCCAGCAGCTTAAGGGGCAGGGGCACAACTAATGAAAAACTGTTTTTT.